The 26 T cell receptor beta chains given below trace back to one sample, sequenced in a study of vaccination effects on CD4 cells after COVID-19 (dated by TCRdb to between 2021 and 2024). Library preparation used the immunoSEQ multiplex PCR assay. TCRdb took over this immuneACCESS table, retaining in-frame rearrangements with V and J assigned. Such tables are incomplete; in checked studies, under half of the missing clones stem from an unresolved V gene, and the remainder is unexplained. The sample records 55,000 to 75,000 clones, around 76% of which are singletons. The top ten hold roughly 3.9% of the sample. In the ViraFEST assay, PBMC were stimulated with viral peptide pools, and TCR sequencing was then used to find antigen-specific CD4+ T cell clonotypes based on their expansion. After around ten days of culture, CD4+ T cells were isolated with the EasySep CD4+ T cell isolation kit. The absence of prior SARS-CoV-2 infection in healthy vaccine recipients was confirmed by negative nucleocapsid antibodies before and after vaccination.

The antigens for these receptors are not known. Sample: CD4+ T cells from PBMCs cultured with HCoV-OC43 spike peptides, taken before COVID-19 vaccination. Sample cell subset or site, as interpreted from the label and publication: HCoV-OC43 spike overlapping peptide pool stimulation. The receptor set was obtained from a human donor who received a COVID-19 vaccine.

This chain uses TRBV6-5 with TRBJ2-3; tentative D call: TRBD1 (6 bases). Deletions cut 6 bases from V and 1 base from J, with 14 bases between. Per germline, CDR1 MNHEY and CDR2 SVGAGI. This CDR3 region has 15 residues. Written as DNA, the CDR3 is TGTGCCAGCAGAAAGGGGGACGTGGGCACAGATACGCAGTATTTT. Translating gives CASRKGDVGTDTQYF.

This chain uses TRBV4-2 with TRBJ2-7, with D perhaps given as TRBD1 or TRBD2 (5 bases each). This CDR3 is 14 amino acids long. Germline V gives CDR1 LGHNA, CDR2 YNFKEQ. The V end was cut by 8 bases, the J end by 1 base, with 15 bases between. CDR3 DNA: TGTGCCAGCGGGGATTGTGGGGGTTCCTACGAGCAGTACGTC. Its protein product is CASGDCGGSYEQYV.

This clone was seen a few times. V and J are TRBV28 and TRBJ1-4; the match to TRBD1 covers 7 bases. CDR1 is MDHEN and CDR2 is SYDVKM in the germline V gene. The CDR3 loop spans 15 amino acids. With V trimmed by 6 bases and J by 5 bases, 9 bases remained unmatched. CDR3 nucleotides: TGTGCCAGCAGGTCTCATCGGGACAGCAATGAAAAACTGTTTTTT. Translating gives CASRSHRDSNEKLFF.

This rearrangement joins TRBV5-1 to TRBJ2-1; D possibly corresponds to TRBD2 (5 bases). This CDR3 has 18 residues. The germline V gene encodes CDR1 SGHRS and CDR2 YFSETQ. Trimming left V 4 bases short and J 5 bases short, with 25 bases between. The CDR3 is CASSPAQVSLAANNEQFF. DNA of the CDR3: TGCGCCAGCAGCCCGGCCCAGGTTTCCCTAGCAGCTAACAATGAGCAGTTCTTC.

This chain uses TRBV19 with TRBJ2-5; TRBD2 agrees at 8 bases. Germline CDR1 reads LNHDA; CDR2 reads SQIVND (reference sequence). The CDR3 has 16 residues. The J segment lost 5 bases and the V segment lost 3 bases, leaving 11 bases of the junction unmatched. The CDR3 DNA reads TGTGCCAGTAGTATCCACCTGGCGGGGGGAAAGGAGACCCAGTACTTC. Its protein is CASSIHLAGGKETQYF. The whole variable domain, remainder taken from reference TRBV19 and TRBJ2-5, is DGGITQSPKYLFRKEGQNVTLSCEQNLNHDAMYWYRQDPGQGLRLIYYSQIVNDFQKGDIAEGYSVSREKKESFPLTVTSAQKNPTAFYLCASSIHLAGGKETQYFGPGTRLLVL.

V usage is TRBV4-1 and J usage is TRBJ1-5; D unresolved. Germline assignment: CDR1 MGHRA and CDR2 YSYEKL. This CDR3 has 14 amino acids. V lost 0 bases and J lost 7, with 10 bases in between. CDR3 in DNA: TGCGCCAGCAGCCAAGAATTCTCGCGGCAGCCCCAGCATTTT. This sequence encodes CASSQEFSRQPQHF.

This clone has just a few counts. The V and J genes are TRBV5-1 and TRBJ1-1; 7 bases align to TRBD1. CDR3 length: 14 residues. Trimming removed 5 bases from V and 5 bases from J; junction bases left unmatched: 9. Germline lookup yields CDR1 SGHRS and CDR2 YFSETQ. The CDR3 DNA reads TGCGCCAGCAGGGAAAACAGGGGATGGACTGAAGCTTTCTTT. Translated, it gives CASRENRGWTEAFF.

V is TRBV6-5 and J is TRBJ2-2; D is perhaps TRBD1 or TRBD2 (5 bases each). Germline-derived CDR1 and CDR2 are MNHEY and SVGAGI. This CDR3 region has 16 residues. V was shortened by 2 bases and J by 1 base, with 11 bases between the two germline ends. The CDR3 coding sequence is TGTGCCAGCAGTTACCCCCTTGGGGGGAACACCGGGGAGCTGTTTTTT. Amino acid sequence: CASSYPLGGNTGELFF.

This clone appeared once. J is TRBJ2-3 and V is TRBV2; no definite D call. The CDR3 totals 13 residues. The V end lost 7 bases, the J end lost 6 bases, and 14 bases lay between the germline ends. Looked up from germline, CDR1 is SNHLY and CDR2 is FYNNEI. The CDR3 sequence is CASIRSLWDTQYF. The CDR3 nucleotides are TGTGCCAGCATTAGATCACTGTGGGATACGCAGTATTTT. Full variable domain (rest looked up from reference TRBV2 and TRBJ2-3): EPEVTQTPSHQVTQMGQEVILRCVPISNHLYFYWYRQILGQKVEFLVSFYNNEISEKSEIFDDQFSVERPDGSNFTLKIRSTKLEDSAMYFCASIRSLWDTQYFGPGTRLTVL.

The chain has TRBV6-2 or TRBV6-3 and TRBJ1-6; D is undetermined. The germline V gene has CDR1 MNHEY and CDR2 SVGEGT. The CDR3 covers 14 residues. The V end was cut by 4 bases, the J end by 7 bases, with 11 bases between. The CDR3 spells CASSSYIRNSPLHF. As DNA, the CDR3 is TGTGCCAGCAGTTCCTACATTAGGAATTCACCCCTCCACTTT.

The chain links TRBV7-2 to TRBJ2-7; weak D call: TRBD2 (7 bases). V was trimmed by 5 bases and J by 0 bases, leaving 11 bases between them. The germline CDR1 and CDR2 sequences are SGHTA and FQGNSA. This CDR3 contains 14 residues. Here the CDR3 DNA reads TGTGCCAGCAGCAGGGCGGGGGCCTCCTACGAGCAGTACGTC. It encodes CASSRAGASYEQYV.

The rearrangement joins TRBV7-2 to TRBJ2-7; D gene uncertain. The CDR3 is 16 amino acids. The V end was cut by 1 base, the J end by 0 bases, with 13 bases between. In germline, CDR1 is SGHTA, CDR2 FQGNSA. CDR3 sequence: CASSLGHQMSSYEQYV. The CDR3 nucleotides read TGTGCCAGCAGCTTAGGACACCAAATGAGCTCCTACGAGCAGTACGTC.

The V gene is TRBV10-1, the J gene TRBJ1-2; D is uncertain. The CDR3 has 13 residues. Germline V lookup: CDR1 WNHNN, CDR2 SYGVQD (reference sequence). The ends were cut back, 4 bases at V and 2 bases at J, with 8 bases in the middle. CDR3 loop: CASSGGINYGYTF. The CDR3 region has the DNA TGCGCCAGCAGTGGCGGTATCAACTATGGCTACACCTTC.

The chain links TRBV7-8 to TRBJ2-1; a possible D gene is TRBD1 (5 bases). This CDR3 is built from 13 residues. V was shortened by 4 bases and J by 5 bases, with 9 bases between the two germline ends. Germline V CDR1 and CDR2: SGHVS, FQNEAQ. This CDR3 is CASSSDRNNEQFF. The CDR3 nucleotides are TGTGCCAGCAGCTCCGACAGAAACAATGAGCAGTTCTTC.

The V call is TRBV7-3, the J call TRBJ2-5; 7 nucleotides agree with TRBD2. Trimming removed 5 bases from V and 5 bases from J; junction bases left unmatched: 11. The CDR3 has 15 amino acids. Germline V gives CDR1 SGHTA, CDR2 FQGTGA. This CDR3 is CASSPRASGSETQYF. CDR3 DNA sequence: TGTGCCAGCAGCCCCCGGGCTAGCGGTAGCGAGACCCAGTACTTC.

This CDR3 is CASSPVGLSTGELFF. CDR3 nucleotide sequence: TGTGCCAGCTCACCCGTCGGTCTTTCCACCGGGGAGCTGTTTTTT. The V and J genes are TRBV18 and TRBJ2-2; D gene uncertain. The CDR3 sequence is 15 residues long. Looked up from germline, CDR1 is KGHSH and CDR2 is LQKENI. Trimming took 3 bases from V and 4 from J, leaving 12 bases between them.

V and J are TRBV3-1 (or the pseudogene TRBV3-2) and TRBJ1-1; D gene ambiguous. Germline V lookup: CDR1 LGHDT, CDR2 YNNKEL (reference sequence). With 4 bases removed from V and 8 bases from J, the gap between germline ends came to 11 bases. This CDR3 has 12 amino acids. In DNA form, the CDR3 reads TGTGCCAGCAGCCCCCGTGGGATGGAAGCTTTCTTT. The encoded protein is CASSPRGMEAFF.

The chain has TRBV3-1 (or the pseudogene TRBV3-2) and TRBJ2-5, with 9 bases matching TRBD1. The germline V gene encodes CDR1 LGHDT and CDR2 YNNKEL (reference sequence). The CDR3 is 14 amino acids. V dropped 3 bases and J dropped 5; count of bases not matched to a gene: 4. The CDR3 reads CASSQGQGFETQYF. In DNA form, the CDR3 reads TGTGCCAGCAGCCAGGGACAGGGTTTTGAGACCCAGTACTTC.

Here the CDR3 DNA reads TGTGCCAGCAGCTTGGGGACAGGGACCTACAATGAGCAGTTCTTC. It codes for CASSLGTGTYNEQFF. The chain has TRBV11-3 and TRBJ2-1; TRBD1 matches at 9 bases. V gave up 3 bases and J gave up 2 bases; unmatched junction bases: 2. This CDR3 region has 15 residues. The germline CDR1 and CDR2 sequences are SGHNT and YENEEA.

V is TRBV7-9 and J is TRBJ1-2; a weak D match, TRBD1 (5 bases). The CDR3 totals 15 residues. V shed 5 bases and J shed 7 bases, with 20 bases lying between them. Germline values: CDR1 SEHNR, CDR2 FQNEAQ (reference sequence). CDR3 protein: CASSEVIGAPGGYTF. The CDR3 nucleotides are TGTGCCAGCAGCGAAGTCATTGGGGCCCCGGGTGGCTACACCTTC. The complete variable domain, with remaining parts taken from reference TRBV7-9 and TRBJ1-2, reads DTGVSQNPRHKITKRGQNVTFRCDPISEHNRLYWYRQTLGQGPEFLTYFQNEAQLEKSRLLSDRFSAERPKGSFSTLEIQRTEQGDSAMYLCASSEVIGAPGGYTFGSGTRLTVV.

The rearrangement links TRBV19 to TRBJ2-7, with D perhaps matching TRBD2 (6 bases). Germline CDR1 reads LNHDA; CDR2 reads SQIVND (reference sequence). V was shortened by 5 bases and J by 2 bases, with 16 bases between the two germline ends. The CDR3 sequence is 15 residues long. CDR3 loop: CASSPCRDSTYEQYV. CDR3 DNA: TGTGCCAGTAGTCCCTGCCGGGACTCAACCTACGAGCAGTACGTC.

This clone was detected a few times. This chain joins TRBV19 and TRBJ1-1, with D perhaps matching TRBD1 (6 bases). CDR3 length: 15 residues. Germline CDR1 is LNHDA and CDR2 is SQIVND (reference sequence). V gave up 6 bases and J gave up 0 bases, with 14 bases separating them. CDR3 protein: CASSLNRVVNTEAFF. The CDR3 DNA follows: TGTGCCAGTAGCTTAAACAGGGTCGTGAACACTGAAGCTTTCTTT.

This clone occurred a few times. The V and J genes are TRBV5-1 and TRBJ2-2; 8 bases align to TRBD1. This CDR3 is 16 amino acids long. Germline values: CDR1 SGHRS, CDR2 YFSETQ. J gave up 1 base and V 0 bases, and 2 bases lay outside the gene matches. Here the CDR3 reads CASSLVGTGNTGELFF. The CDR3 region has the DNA TGCGCCAGCAGCTTGGTAGGGACAGGGAACACCGGGGAGCTGTTTTTT.

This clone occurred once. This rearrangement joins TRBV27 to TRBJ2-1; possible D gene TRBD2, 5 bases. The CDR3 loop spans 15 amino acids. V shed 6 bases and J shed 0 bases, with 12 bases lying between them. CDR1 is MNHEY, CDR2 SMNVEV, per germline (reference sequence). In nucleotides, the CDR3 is TGTGCCAGCAGAACCCCGGGGAGCTCCTACAATGAGCAGTTCTTC. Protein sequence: CASRTPGSSYNEQFF.

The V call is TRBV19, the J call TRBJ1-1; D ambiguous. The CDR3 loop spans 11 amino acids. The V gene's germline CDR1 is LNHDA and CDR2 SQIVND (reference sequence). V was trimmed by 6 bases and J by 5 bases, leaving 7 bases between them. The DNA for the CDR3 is TGTGCCAGTAGACACGTTACTGAAGCTTTCTTT. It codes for CASRHVTEAFF.

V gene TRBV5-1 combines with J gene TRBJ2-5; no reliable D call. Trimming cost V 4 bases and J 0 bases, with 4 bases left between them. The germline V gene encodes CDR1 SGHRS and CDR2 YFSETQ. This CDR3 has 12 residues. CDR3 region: CASSLYQETQYF. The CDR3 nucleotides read TGCGCCAGCAGCCTGTACCAAGAGACCCAGTACTTC.